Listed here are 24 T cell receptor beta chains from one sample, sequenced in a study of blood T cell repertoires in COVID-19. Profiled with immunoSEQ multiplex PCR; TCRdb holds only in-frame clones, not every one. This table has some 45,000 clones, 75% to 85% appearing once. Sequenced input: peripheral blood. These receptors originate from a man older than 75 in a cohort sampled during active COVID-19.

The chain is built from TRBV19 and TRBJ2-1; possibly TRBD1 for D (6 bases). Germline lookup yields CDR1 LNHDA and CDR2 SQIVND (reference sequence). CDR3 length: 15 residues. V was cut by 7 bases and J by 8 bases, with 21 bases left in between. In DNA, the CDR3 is TGTGCCAGTAAGACAACGACTCAGGGGTCGGATGAGCAGTTCTTC. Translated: CASKTTTQGSDEQFF.

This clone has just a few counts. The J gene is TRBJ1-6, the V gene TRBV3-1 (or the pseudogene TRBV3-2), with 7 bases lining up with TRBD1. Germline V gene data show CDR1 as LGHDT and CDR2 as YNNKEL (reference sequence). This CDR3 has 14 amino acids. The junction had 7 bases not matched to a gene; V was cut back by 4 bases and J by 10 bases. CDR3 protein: CASSRGGFGSPLHF. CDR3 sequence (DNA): TGTGCCAGCAGCCGAGGGGGCTTTGGATCACCCCTCCACTTT.

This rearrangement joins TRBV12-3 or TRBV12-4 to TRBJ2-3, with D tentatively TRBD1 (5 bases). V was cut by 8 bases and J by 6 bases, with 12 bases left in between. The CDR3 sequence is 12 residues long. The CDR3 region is CASCRVKDTQYF. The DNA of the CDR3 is TGTGCCAGCTGCAGGGTAAAGGATACGCAGTATTTT.

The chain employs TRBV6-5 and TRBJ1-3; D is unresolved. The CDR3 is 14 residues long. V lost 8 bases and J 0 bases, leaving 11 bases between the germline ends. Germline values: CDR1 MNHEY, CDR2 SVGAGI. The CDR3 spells CASPKEDSGNTIYF. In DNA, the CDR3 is TGTGCCAGCCCGAAGGAGGACTCTGGAAACACCATATATTTT.

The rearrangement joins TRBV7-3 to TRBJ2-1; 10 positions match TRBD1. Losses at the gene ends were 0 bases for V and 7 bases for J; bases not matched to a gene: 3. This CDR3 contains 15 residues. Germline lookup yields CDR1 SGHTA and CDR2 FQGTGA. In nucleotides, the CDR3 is TGTGCCAGCAGCTTAACGAGGGGACAGGGGAATGAGCAGTTCTTC. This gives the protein CASSLTRGQGNEQFF.

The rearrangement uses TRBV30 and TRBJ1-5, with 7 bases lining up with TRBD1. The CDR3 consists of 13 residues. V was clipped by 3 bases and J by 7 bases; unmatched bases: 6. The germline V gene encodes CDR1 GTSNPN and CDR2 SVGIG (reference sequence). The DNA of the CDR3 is TGTGCCTGGAGCAGGGGCAGGGGGCAGCCCCAGCATTTT. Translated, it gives CAWSRGRGQPQHF.

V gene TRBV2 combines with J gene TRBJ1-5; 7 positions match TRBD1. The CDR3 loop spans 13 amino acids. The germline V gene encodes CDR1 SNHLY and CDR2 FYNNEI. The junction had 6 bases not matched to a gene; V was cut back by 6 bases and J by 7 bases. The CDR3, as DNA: TGTGCCAGCAGACAGGGGCTTGGGCAGCCCCAGCATTTT. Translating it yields CASRQGLGQPQHF. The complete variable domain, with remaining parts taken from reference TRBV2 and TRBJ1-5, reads EPEVTQTPSHQVTQMGQEVILRCVPISNHLYFYWYRQILGQKVEFLVSFYNNEISEKSEIFDDQFSVERPDGSNFTLKIRSTKLEDSAMYFCASRQGLGQPQHFGDGTRLSIL.

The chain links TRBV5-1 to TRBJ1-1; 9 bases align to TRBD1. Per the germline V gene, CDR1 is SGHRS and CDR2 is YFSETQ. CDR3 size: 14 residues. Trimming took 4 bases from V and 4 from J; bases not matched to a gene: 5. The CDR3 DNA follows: TGCGCCAGCAGCGGAGGGACAGGGACCACTGAAGCTTTCTTT. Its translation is CASSGGTGTTEAFF.

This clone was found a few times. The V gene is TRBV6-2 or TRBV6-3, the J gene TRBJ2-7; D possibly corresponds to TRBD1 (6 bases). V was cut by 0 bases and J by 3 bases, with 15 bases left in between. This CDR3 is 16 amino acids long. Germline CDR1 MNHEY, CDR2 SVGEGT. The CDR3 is CASSYSGPRGSYEQYF. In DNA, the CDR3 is TGTGCCAGCAGTTACTCCGGGCCCAGGGGAAGCTACGAGCAGTACTTC.

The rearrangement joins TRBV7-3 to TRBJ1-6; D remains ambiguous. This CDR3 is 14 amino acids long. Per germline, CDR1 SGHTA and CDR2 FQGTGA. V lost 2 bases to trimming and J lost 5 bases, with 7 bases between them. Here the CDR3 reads CASSLSLHNSPLHF. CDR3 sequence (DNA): TGTGCCAGCAGCTTATCCCTTCATAATTCACCCCTCCACTTT.

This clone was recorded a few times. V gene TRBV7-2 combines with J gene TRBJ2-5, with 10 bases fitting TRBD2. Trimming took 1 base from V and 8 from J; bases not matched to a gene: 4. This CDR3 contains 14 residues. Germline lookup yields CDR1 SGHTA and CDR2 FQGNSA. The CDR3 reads CASSLDVAGGTQYF. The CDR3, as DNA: TGTGCCAGCAGCTTAGATGTAGCGGGGGGCACCCAGTACTTC. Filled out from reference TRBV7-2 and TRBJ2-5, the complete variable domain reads GAGVSQSPSNKVTEKGKDVELRCDPISGHTALYWYRQSLGQGLEFLIYFQGNSAPDKSGLPSDRFSAERTGGSVSTLTIQRTQQEDSAVYLCASSLDVAGGTQYFGPGTRLLVL.

In DNA, the CDR3 is TGTGCCAGCAGTTTACAGGGAAATCAGCCCCAGCATTTT. Its translation: CASSLQGNQPQHF. This chain connects TRBV2 to TRBJ1-5, with D tentatively TRBD1 (6 bases). V lost 5 bases and J 4 bases, leaving 9 bases between the germline ends. Looked up from germline, CDR1 is SNHLY and CDR2 is FYNNEI. CDR3 length equals 13 residues.

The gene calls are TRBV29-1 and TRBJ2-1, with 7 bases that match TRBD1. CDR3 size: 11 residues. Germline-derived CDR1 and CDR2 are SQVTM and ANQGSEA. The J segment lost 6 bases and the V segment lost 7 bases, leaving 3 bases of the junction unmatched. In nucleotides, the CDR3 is TGCAGCGGCCACAGGGGCAATGAGCAGTTCTTC. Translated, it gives CSGHRGNEQFF.

This CDR3 reads CSAGGGTGETQYF. The CDR3 DNA sequence: TGCAGCGCCGGAGGGGGGACAGGTGAGACCCAGTACTTC. V usage is TRBV29-1 and J usage is TRBJ2-5; TRBD1 aligns across 8 bases. This CDR3 region has 13 residues. Germline values: CDR1 SQVTM, CDR2 ANQGSEA. V shed 7 bases and J 5 bases; nucleotides not matched to a gene: 9.

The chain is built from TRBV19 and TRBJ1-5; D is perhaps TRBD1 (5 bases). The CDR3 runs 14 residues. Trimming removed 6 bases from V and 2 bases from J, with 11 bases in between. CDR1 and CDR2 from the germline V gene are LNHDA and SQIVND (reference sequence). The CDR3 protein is CASRGTGGNQPQHF. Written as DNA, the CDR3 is TGTGCCAGTAGAGGGACGGGAGGCAATCAGCCCCAGCATTTT.

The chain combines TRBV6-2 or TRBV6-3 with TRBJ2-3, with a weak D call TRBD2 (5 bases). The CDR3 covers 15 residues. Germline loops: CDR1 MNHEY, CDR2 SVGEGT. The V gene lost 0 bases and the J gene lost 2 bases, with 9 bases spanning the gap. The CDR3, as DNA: TGTGCCAGCAGTTACTCGGAGACTACCACAGATACGCAGTATTTT. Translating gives CASSYSETTTDTQYF.

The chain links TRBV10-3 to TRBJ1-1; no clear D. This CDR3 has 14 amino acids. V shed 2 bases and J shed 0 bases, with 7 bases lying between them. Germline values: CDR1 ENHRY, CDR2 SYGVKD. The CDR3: CAISEPGVNTEAFF. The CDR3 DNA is TGTGCCATCAGTGAGCCCGGGGTGAACACTGAAGCTTTCTTT.

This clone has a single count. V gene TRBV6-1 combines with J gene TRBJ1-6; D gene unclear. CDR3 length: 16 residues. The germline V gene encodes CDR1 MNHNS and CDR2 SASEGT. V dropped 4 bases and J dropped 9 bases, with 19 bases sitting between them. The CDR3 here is CASSAGVPRSSSPLHF. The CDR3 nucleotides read TGTGCCAGCAGTGCGGGAGTCCCGAGGTCCAGTTCACCCCTCCACTTT.

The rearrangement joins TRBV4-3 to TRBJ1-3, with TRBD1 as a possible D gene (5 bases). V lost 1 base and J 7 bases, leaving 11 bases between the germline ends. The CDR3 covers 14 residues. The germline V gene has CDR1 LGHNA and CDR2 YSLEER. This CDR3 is CASSQGQSLNTIYF. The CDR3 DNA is TGCGCCAGCAGCCAAGGACAGTCATTGAACACCATATATTTT.

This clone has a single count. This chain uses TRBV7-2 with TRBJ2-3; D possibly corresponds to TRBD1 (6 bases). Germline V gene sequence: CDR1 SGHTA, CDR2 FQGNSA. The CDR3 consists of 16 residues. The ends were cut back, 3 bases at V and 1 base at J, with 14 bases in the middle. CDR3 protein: CASSFLGAGGTDTQYF. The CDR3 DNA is TGTGCCAGCAGCTTCCTGGGGGCCGGGGGCACAGATACGCAGTATTTT.

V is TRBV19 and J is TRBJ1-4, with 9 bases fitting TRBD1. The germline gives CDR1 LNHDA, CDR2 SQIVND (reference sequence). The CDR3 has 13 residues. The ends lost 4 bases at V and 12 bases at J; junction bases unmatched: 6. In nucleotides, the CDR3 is TGTGCCAGTAGTACGGGACAGGGTAGGGAACTGTTTTTT. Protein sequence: CASSTGQGRELFF.

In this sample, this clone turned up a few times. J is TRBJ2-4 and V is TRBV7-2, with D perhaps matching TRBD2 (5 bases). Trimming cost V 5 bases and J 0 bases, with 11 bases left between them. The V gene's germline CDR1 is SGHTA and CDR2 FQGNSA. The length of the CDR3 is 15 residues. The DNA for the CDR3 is TGTGCCAGCAGCGTACTAGGGCTAGCCAAAAACATTCAGTACTTC. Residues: CASSVLGLAKNIQYF.

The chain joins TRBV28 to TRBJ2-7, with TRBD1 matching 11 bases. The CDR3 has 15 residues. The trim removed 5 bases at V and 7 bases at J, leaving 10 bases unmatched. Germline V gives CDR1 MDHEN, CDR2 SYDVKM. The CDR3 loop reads CASSLGTGGLNEQYF. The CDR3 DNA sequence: TGTGCCAGCAGTCTCGGGACAGGGGGTCTTAATGAGCAGTACTTC. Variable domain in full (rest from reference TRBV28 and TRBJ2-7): DVKVTQSSRYLVKRTGEKVFLECVQDMDHENMFWYRQDPGLGLRLIYFSYDVKMKEKGDIPEGYSVSREKKERFSLILESASTNQTSMYLCASSLGTGGLNEQYFGPGTRLTVT.

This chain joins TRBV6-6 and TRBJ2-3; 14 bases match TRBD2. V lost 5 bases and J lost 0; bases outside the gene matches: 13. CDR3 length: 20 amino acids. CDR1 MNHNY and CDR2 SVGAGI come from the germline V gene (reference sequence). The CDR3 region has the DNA TGTGCCAGCAGTCCTCGTTGGGGGACTAGCGGGAGTGAAAGCACAGATACGCAGTATTTT. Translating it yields CASSPRWGTSGSESTDTQYF.